This is a list of T cell receptor beta chains from one sample in a study of CD8 T cells in Susac syndrome. One entry per CDR3 protein results from TCRdb running MiXCR on the immunoSEQ multiplex PCR reads. Found here are under 200,000 distinct CDR3 sequences, 80% to 95% of them singletons; the top ten hold approximately 0.1%. The sequenced sample was CD4+ T cells from PBMCs. The receptors were gathered from a human donor in good health. Both conserved end residues are part of each CDR3. D genes are given only for firm matches. The size entry is marked missing in some rows and otherwise reads once, few, many or a size class.

D gene,J gene,clone size,V gene,CDR3 protein,CDR3 DNA
TRBD1,TRBJ2-3,-,TRBV7-2,CASSSIQGFDTDTQYF,TGTGCCAGCAGCTCCATACAGGGGTTTGATACAGATACGCAGTATTTT
-,TRBJ2-1,-,TRBV29-1,CSVEQGVGHNEQFF,TGCAGCGTGGAACAGGGAGTCGGGCACAATGAGCAGTTCTTC
-,TRBJ2-4,-,TRBV6-2/TRBV6-3,CASRKSVGGKNIQYF,TGTGCCAGCCGAAAGAGCGTCGGAGGCAAAAACATTCAGTACTTC
-,TRBJ1-2,-,TRBV20-1,CSASADRLSSYGYTF,TGCAGTGCTAGCGCCGACAGGCTGTCGAGCTATGGCTACACCTTC
-,TRBJ2-5,-,TRBV3-1,CASSQNQRETQYF,TGTGCCAGCAGCCAGAATCAGAGGGAGACCCAGTACTTC
-,TRBJ2-1,-,TRBV5-1,CASSLRGRSNEQFF,TGCGCCAGCAGCTTAAGGGGTCGCAGCAATGAGCAGTTCTTC
TRBD1,TRBJ1-1,-,TRBV13,CASSLVAGGRTEAFF,TGTGCCAGCAGCTTAGTAGCAGGGGGCCGGACTGAAGCTTTCTTT
-,TRBJ2-2,-,TRBV7-7,CASSLSGRSNTGELFF,TGTGCTAGCAGCTTATCGGGACGGTCGAACACCGGGGAGCTGTTTTTT
TRBD1,TRBJ2-7,few,TRBV6-1,CASRNEGPGQGAGYEQYF,TGTGCCAGCAGGAACGAGGGACCGGGACAGGGGGCGGGATACGAGCAGTACTTC
-,TRBJ2-7,-,TRBV29-1,CSVHGGTPIEQYF,TGCAGCGTCCACGGCGGCACCCCTATCGAGCAGTACTTC
-,TRBJ1-2,-,TRBV12-3/TRBV12-4,CASSPAHGLGGYTF,TGTGCCAGCAGTCCGGCCCACGGTCTTGGTGGCTACACCTTC
-,TRBJ2-2,-,TRBV14,CASSLTTVTNTGELFF,TGTGCCAGCAGCCTAACGACAGTTACGAACACCGGGGAGCTGTTTTTT
TRBD2,TRBJ2-5,few,TRBV19,CASSLGLAGETQYF,TGTGCCAGTAGTCTCGGACTAGCGGGGGAGACCCAGTACTTC
TRBD1,TRBJ1-5,-,TRBV6-5,CASSYPDRARGQPQHF,TGTGCCAGCAGTTACCCGGACAGGGCCCGTGGTCAGCCCCAGCATTTT
-,TRBJ1-4,-,TRBV6-1,CASSEVGGFGEKLFF,TGTGCCAGCAGTGAAGTCGGGGGGTTTGGTGAAAAACTGTTTTTT
-,TRBJ2-5,-,TRBV7-2,CASSLGYRETQYF,TGTGCCAGCAGCTTGGGATATCGCGAGACCCAGTACTTC
TRBD2,TRBJ2-1,-,TRBV29-1,CSVRAGGPGANEQFF,TGCAGCGTTCGAGCGGGGGGTCCCGGTGCCAATGAGCAGTTCTTC
TRBD1,TRBJ1-1,-,TRBV19,CASSRQGAWNTEAFF,TGTGCCAGTAGTCGACAGGGGGCGTGGAACACTGAAGCTTTCTTT
-,TRBJ2-5,-,TRBV6-5,CASRRTGTRGETQYF,TGTGCCAGCAGGCGTACCGGGACGCGCGGCGAGACCCAGTACTTC
-,TRBJ2-5,-,TRBV12-3/TRBV12-4,CASSTLRQAQETQYF,TGTGCCAGCAGTACCCTACGACAGGCTCAAGAGACCCAGTACTTC
TRBD2,TRBJ2-1,once,TRBV6-1,CASRGVASGGLRFF,TGTGCCAGCAGGGGGGTGGCTAGCGGGGGCCTACGGTTCTTC
-,TRBJ1-2,-,TRBV6-1,CASRGWGTYGYTF,TGTGCCAGCAGGGGGTGGGGAACCTACGGCTACACCTTC
-,TRBJ1-1,-,TRBV12-3/TRBV12-4,CASSLRLGRRAEAFF,TGTGCCAGCAGTTTAAGGCTCGGGAGACGCGCTGAAGCTTTCTTT
-,TRBJ1-6,-,TRBV3-1,CASSPPLGTSYNSPLHF,TGTGCCAGCAGCCCTCCGTTGGGCACCTCCTATAATTCACCCCTCCACTTT
TRBD1,TRBJ1-2,-,TRBV2,CASTRTGNYGYTF,TGTGCCAGCACCCGGACAGGGAACTATGGCTACACCTTC
TRBD1,TRBJ1-1,-,TRBV28,CATQGQGLSEAFF,TGTGCCACCCAAGGACAGGGTCTCTCTGAAGCTTTCTTT